This T cell receptor beta chain appears in the sequencing data of a study of blood T cell repertoires in COVID-19 (dated by TCRdb to about 2020). Describing the broader study: Samples covering the acute and convalescent phases of COVID-19 were provided by collaborators in the United States, Italy and Spain. The prospective study material was composed of cDNA or gDNA derived from T cells, B-cell-depleted T cells, or PBMCs. Subjects who had been exposed to COVID-19, were actively infected with it, or had recovered from it provided the deeply sampled blood TCRbeta repertoires that made up the dataset. The repertoires were released in a freely available public database meant as a resource for research on the immune response to SARS-CoV-2. The samples were drawn from the first 160 participants of the ongoing ImmuneRACE study and from under 1,500 subjects provided by 6 global collaborators. A de-identified subject ID, COVID-19 status, age in years and sex were almost always included in the sample metadata. Where available, HLA class I and class II types were obtained from metadata supplied by the sample provider rather than from assay-based typing. The paper as a whole reports these results and caveats: The amount of clinical and demographic metadata varied by source and participant and was provided uncurated.

From the germline V gene, CDR1 is SGHDT and CDR2 is YYEEEE. Spanning cysteine to phenylalanine, the CDR3 consists of 11 amino acids. Only CDR3 DNA is held: 33 bases, read in frame from base 1. The junction shows trimming of 5 bases on V and 7 bases on J, plus 10 bases between the germline ends. The immunoSEQ Assay, a bias-controlled multiplex PCR, was used to amplify TCRbeta CDR3 regions from genomic DNA. Processing in the source paper ran as follows. The number of nucleated cells in each sample was estimated from the amplification of reference gene primers within the assay. To quantify the absolute abundance of each unique TCRbeta CDR3 rearrangement, sequence reads were collapsed and filtered. For each sample, productive Simpson clonality was calculated by taking the square root of Simpson's diversity index across productive rearrangements. The table comes from immuneACCESS by way of TCRdb, which keeps in-frame sequences with V and J called. Part of the clones is missing from these tables; in studies checked, under half for an unresolved V gene and the rest for unknown reasons. V and J calls and clone size follow that table, whereas D and trimming were derived from the DNA. The table for this sample lists over 150,000 clones; about 80% of them were counted only once. The ten largest clones capture around 7.8% of the sample.

Participants in the prospective study were enrolled through a virtual design, were aged roughly 18 to 95 years, and lived in approximately 25 United States geographic areas. To assign participants to cohorts, the prospective study relied on clinical history that participants themselves reported in a screening survey and a study questionnaire. Recovered participants in ImmuneRACE Cohort 3 were defined as having two consecutive negative NP/OP PCR tests, clearance from a healthcare professional, or resolution of symptoms. In the prospective study, whole blood, serum and a nasopharyngeal or oropharyngeal swab were collected from each participant by mobile phlebotomists. Prospective study participants could optionally give additional blood draws and questionnaires over an approximately 2-month period. Prospective study blood samples were shipped either frozen or at room temperature before DNA extraction.

Notes on this clone: The clone's antigen remains unknown. Base qualities are not provided; no much larger clone lies one nucleotide away.

The V and J segments used are TRBV5-6 and TRBJ2-7; matching of 6 bases hints at TRBD1 as the D gene. The source is a man aged 50 or older who had recovered from COVID-19. The specimen was PBMCs or T cells enriched from blood (not recorded which). The bases read TGTGCCAGCAGTTACAGGGAGGAGCAGTACTTC. It translates to CASSYREEQYF.